The 28 T cell receptor beta chains reported below all come from one sample, sequenced in a study of cytotoxic CD8 clonotypes in ibrutinib-treated CLL. The table came from immunoSEQ multiplex PCR; TCRdb's copy has only in-frame clones and leaves some out. Of about 130,000 clones listed, under 90% were seen once; the top ten hold roughly 3.5%. The sample here was PBMCs, taken after 24 months of ibrutinib treatment. The receptor set was obtained from a human donor with chronic lymphocytic leukemia.

The chain uses TRBV18 and TRBJ1-2; perhaps TRBD1 as D (5 bases). This CDR3 has 14 residues. Trimming pared 2 bases from V and 7 bases from J, leaving 14 bases between. The V gene's germline CDR1 is KGHSH and CDR2 LQKENI. The CDR3 is CASSPKEQGGGYTF. In DNA, the CDR3 is TGTGCCAGCTCACCAAAGGAGCAGGGTGGTGGCTACACCTTC.

The chain carries TRBV5-4 and TRBJ2-3, with D possibly matching TRBD2 (5 bases). V lost 7 bases and J 3 bases, leaving 9 bases between the germline ends. This CDR3 has 12 residues. The germline V gene encodes CDR1 SGHNT and CDR2 YYREEE (reference sequence). The CDR3 loop is CASGGATDTQYF. The CDR3 DNA follows: TGTGCCAGCGGAGGAGCTACAGATACGCAGTATTTT.

The gene calls are TRBV18 and TRBJ2-3, with D hard to call. V was clipped by 6 bases and J by 0 bases, with 7 bases between them. From germline, CDR1 is KGHSH and CDR2 LQKENI. The CDR3 consists of 13 residues. CDR3 protein: CASSPTSTDTQYF. The CDR3 nucleotides read TGTGCCAGCTCGCCGACTAGCACAGATACGCAGTATTTT.

This chain connects TRBV4-3 to TRBJ2-3; TRBD1 matches 7 bases. In germline, CDR1 is LGHNA, CDR2 YSLEER. CDR3 length: 16 amino acids. The V gene end was trimmed by 1 base and the J gene end by 0 bases; junction bases not matched to a gene: 4. CDR3 nucleotide sequence: TGCGCCAGCAGCCAAGTCAGGGGGTACAGCACAGATACGCAGTATTTT. Translation: CASSQVRGYSTDTQYF.

The rearrangement links TRBV9 to TRBJ2-5, with 7 bases aligning to TRBD2. Germline V gene lookup returns CDR1 SGDLS and CDR2 YYNGEE. The CDR3 is 16 amino acids. The V segment lost 4 bases and the J segment 0 bases; nucleotides outside the gene matches: 9. CDR3 nucleotides: TGTGCCAGCAGCCCATTCCTGGGACTAAACCAAGAGACCCAGTACTTC. This codes for CASSPFLGLNQETQYF.

This sequence joins TRBV30 and TRBJ2-7, with 8 bases aligning to TRBD2. The germline gives CDR1 GTSNPN, CDR2 SVGIG (reference sequence). Losses at the gene ends were 8 bases for V and 3 bases for J; bases not matched to a gene: 9. The CDR3 length is 13 residues. The CDR3 region has the DNA TGTGCCGTCGGGGGGGCCGACGACTACGAGCAGTACTTC. Protein: CAVGGADDYEQYF. Full variable domain (missing parts from reference TRBV30 and TRBJ2-7): SQTIHQWPATLVQPVGSPLSLECTVEGTSNPNLYWYRQAAGRGLQLLFYSVGIGQISSEVPQNLSASRPQDRQFILSSKKLLLSDSGFYLCAVGGADDYEQYFGPGTRLTVT.

The CDR3, as DNA: TGTGCCAGCAGTTTATCTAGCAGCTCCTACAATGAGCAGTTCTTC. It encodes CASSLSSSSYNEQFF. The chain carries TRBV27 and TRBJ2-1; D uncertain. Germline-derived CDR1 and CDR2 are MNHEY and SMNVEV (reference sequence). The V gene lost 0 bases and the J gene lost 0 bases, with 6 bases spanning the gap. The CDR3 length is 15 residues.

The chain has TRBV6-5 and TRBJ2-5, with 7 nucleotides matching TRBD2. Germline V CDR1 and CDR2: MNHEY, SVGAGI. V gave up 8 bases and J gave up 1 base; unmatched junction bases: 4. This CDR3 spans 13 amino acids. CDR3 loop: CASQRGLQETQYF. The CDR3 bases are TGTGCCAGCCAGCGGGGTCTCCAAGAGACCCAGTACTTC.

This clone was counted a few times. J is TRBJ2-2 and V is TRBV7-3; no firm D call. Germline V gives CDR1 SGHTA, CDR2 FQGTGA. The CDR3 sequence is 13 residues long. V lost 4 bases, J lost 7 bases, and 10 bases lay in between. CDR3 DNA: TGTGCCAGCAGCTCCCCCCCATACGGGGAGCTGTTTTTT. This sequence encodes CASSSPPYGELFF. Complete variable domain (other parts from reference TRBV7-3 and TRBJ2-2): GAGVSQTPSNKVTEKGKYVELRCDPISGHTALYWYRQSLGQGPEFLIYFQGTGAADDSGLPNDRFFAVRPEGSVSTLKIQRTERGDSAVYLCASSSPPYGELFFGEGSRLTVL.

The table lists this clone with a count of one. The chain is built from TRBV9 and TRBJ2-5, with 8 bases fitting TRBD1. Matching the DNA end better, TRBJ2-7 makes the J call doubtful. Germline assignment: CDR1 SGDLS and CDR2 YYNGEE. There are 14 residues in the CDR3. This CDR3 reads CASSLGQGTYEQYF. In nucleotides, the CDR3 is TGTGCCAGCAGCCTAGGACAGGGAACCTACGAGCAGTACTTC.

The chain is built from TRBV9 and TRBJ1-2; D gene uncertain. The V and J ends lost 3 bases and 3 bases respectively, with 15 bases between them. This CDR3 spans 15 amino acids. Germline V gives CDR1 SGDLS, CDR2 YYNGEE. The CDR3 is CASSGRRAGHYGYTF. The DNA for the CDR3 is TGTGCCAGCAGCGGAAGGCGTGCAGGTCACTATGGCTACACCTTC. Full variable domain (missing parts from reference TRBV9 and TRBJ1-2): DSGVTQTPKHLITATGQRVTLRCSPRSGDLSVYWYQQSLDQGLQFLIQYYNGEERAKGNILERFSAQQFPDLHSELNLSSLELGDSALYFCASSGRRAGHYGYTFGSGTRLTVV.

J is TRBJ1-2 and V is TRBV6-5; D not resolved. The germline V and J ends were trimmed by 3 bases and 7 bases, with 15 bases remaining between them. Germline assignment: CDR1 MNHEY and CDR2 SVGAGI. The CDR3 spans 14 residues. CDR3 protein: CASSYGEFGSGYTF. CDR3 nucleotides: TGTGCCAGCAGTTATGGGGAGTTTGGCAGTGGCTACACCTTC.

The rearrangement joins TRBV18 to TRBJ2-7, with TRBD1 matching over 8 bases. Germline-derived CDR1 and CDR2 are KGHSH and LQKENI. The CDR3 spans 16 residues. With 5 bases clipped from V and 0 bases from J, the junction kept 9 bases outside the gene matches. DNA for the CDR3: TGTGCCAGCTCAGGGGAGCTTGGACAGGGCTCCTACGAGCAGTACTTC. Amino acids: CASSGELGQGSYEQYF.

The rearrangement joins TRBV7-7 to TRBJ1-1; TRBD1 is a possible D gene (5 bases). Trimming took off 2 bases at V and 4 bases at J, with 8 bases between the two ends. CDR3 length equals 13 residues. Germline-derived CDR1 and CDR2 are SSHAT and FNYEAQ (reference sequence). CDR3 sequence: CASSLSGGTEAFF. The CDR3 DNA reads as TGTGCCAGCAGCTTATCCGGGGGCACTGAAGCTTTCTTT. The full variable domain, its missing parts supplied by reference TRBV7-7 and TRBJ1-1, is GAGVSQSPRYKVTKRGQDVTLRCDPISSHATLYWYQQALGQGPEFLTYFNYEAQPDKSGLPSDRFSAERPEGSISTLTIQRTEQRDSAMYRCASSLSGGTEAFFGQGTRLTVV.

This chain uses TRBV19 with TRBJ1-5; D call uncertain. CDR1 is LNHDA and CDR2 is SQIVND in the germline V gene (reference sequence). The CDR3 runs to 16 residues. With 0 bases removed from V and 3 bases from J, the gap between germline ends came to 12 bases. Here the CDR3 DNA reads TGTGCCAGTAGTATAGATCCGGGAATCGACAATCAGCCCCAGCATTTT. Residues: CASSIDPGIDNQPQHF. Full variable domain (rest looked up from reference TRBV19 and TRBJ1-5): DGGITQSPKYLFRKEGQNVTLSCEQNLNHDAMYWYRQDPGQGLRLIYYSQIVNDFQKGDIAEGYSVSREKKESFPLTVTSAQKNPTAFYLCASSIDPGIDNQPQHFGDGTRLSIL.

The chain joins TRBV4-2 to TRBJ1-2; tentative D call: TRBD1 (5 bases). The CDR3 runs 15 residues. CDR1 is LGHNA, CDR2 YNFKEQ, per germline. Trimming removed 0 bases from V and 7 bases from J, with 15 bases in between. CDR3 in DNA: TGTGCCAGCAGCCAAGACAGGGTAAATCTACGTGGCTACACCTTC. Amino acid sequence: CASSQDRVNLRGYTF.

This clone is a singleton in its sample. The chain combines TRBV4-3 with TRBJ1-2, with 12 bases aligning to TRBD1. This CDR3 spans 17 amino acids. In germline, CDR1 is LGHNA, CDR2 YSLEER. The V segment lost 3 bases and the J segment 7 bases; nucleotides outside the gene matches: 12. The CDR3 loop reads CASSQGTGGLLGIGYTF. The DNA for the CDR3 is TGCGCCAGCAGCCAGGGGACAGGGGGCCTGTTAGGTATTGGCTACACCTTC.

The chain joins TRBV15 to TRBJ2-7; no reliable D call. Trimming removed 1 base at V and 3 bases at J, with 16 bases between. Germline assignment: CDR1 LNHNV and CDR2 YYDKDF (reference sequence). This CDR3 region has 16 residues. The CDR3 loop reads CATSRVVSGYGYEQYF. CDR3 bases: TGTGCCACCAGCAGAGTCGTCTCCGGGTACGGCTACGAGCAGTACTTC.

The chain uses TRBV10-1 and TRBJ2-7, with D perhaps matching TRBD1 (5 bases). CDR3 size: 13 residues. The germline gives CDR1 WNHNN, CDR2 SYGVQD (reference sequence). Trimming took off 5 bases at V and 0 bases at J, with 8 bases between the two ends. The CDR3 sequence is CASSKTDSYEQYF. For the CDR3, the DNA is TGCGCCAGCAGTAAGACAGACTCCTACGAGCAGTACTTC.

This sequence joins TRBV11-2 and TRBJ2-5; 7 nucleotides align to TRBD2. Germline V CDR1 and CDR2: SGHAT, FQNNGV. The CDR3 runs 16 residues. The J segment lost 5 bases and the V segment lost 5 bases, leaving 14 bases of the junction unmatched. Here the CDR3 DNA reads TGTGCCAGCAGCAAAATAGGGACTACTGTTTCGGAGACCCAGTACTTC. This sequence encodes CASSKIGTTVSETQYF.

This clone appeared a few times. The sample contains more than one DNA sequence encoding this CDR3. The V call is TRBV20-1, the J call TRBJ2-5; D uncertain. This CDR3 is built from 11 residues. Trimming shortened V by 1 base and J by 5 bases, and 5 bases separated the two germline ends. Germline V lookup: CDR1 DFQATT, CDR2 SNEGSKA (reference sequence). CDR3 residues: CSARVGETQYF. The CDR3 coding sequence is TGCAGTGCTAGAGTGGGTGAGACCCAGTACTTC.

This clone appeared a few times. This CDR3 is CASRTTAYNSPLHF. The DNA for the CDR3 is TGTGCCAGCAGGACGACAGCCTATAATTCACCCCTCCACTTT. The V call is TRBV28, the J call TRBJ1-6, with a possible D match to TRBD1 (5 bases). The CDR3 length is 14 residues. Trimming shortened V by 6 bases and J by 2 bases, and 8 bases separated the two germline ends. Germline V CDR1 and CDR2: MDHEN, SYDVKM.

This clone was observed once. The genes are TRBV7-9 and TRBJ1-3; TRBD1 matches at 9 bases. Germline V gene lookup returns CDR1 SEHNR and CDR2 FQNEAQ (reference sequence). This CDR3 is built from 19 residues. The V and J ends lost 5 bases and 8 bases, in that order; junction bases with no gene match: 22. CDR3 nucleotides: TGTGCCAGCAGCCTACTAACCGGGACAGGGAGAATTTTGGTGGACACCATATATTTT. Translation gives CASSLLTGTGRILVDTIYF.

This clone was seen once. CDR3 region: CASYSDRLNYGYTF. The DNA for the CDR3 is TGTGCCAGTTACTCTGACAGATTAAACTATGGCTACACCTTC. The V gene is TRBV19, the J gene TRBJ1-2; perhaps TRBD1 as D (5 bases). Trimming cost V 8 bases and J 2 bases, with 15 bases left between them. CDR3 length equals 14 residues. CDR1 LNHDA and CDR2 SQIVND come from the germline V gene (reference sequence).

The V gene is TRBV7-3, the J gene TRBJ2-1, with TRBD2 matching over 7 bases. This CDR3 is built from 13 residues. Germline assignment: CDR1 SGHTA and CDR2 FQGTGA. The ends lost 3 bases at V and 10 bases at J; junction bases unmatched: 6. Here the CDR3 DNA reads TGTGCCAGCAGCTTTGCCGGGAGGCAGGAGCAGTTCTTC. This codes for CASSFAGRQEQFF.

The chain combines TRBV18 with TRBJ2-7; D could derive from TRBD1 or TRBD2 (5 bases each). The CDR3 has 16 residues. V shed 4 bases and J shed 6 bases, with 22 bases lying between them. Germline CDR1 is KGHSH and CDR2 is LQKENI. The CDR3 region has the DNA TGTGCCAGCTCACGGTCTTGGGGCCTGGAAGGAGGCGAGCAGTACTTC. This gives the protein CASSRSWGLEGGEQYF.

This clone was seen only once. The gene calls are TRBV7-8 and TRBJ2-7, with 7 nucleotides matching TRBD1. In germline, CDR1 is SGHVS, CDR2 FQNEAQ. V lost 5 bases and J lost 1; bases outside the gene matches: 14. This CDR3 has 17 amino acids. The CDR3 sequence: CASSRNTGQKDSYEQYF. In DNA form, the CDR3 reads TGTGCCAGCAGCCGTAACACGGGACAGAAAGATTCCTACGAGCAGTACTTC.

This rearrangement joins TRBV6-1 to TRBJ1-1; no firm D call. V lost 5 bases to trimming and J lost 5 bases, with 6 bases between them. CDR3 length: 11 residues. Germline-derived CDR1 and CDR2 are MNHNS and SASEGT. CDR3 bases: TGTGCCAGCAGTTTTAGGACTGAAGCTTTCTTT. Translation gives CASSFRTEAFF.